The clone carrying this T cell receptor beta chain was observed many times. What it binds is not known. These data are taken from a study of T cells after yellow fever vaccination. Study results and limitations: Researchers noted that a small share of clonotypes showed up in both CD4 and CD8 compartments. The booster saw the reappearance of most primary-vaccination clones (around 96% CD4, almost 90% CD8).

TCRdb re-analysed the 5' RACE reads in MiXCR, keeping a single row per CDR3 protein. Of hundreds of thousands of distinct CDR3 sequences listed, around 3.6% are singletons. CDR1 is LNHNV and CDR2 is YYDKDF in the germline V gene (reference sequence). This CDR3 comprises 16 residues. The V gene end was trimmed by 5 bases and the J gene end by 5 bases; junction bases not matched to a gene: 8. The origin of this receptor is a man aged 18 to 35 who received the YFV17D yellow fever vaccine. The source was PBMCs, collected on the day of the yellow fever booster vaccination. This chain uses TRBV15 with TRBJ2-3; 12 nucleotides match TRBD2. DNA for the CDR3: TGTGCCACCAGCCCGTGGACTAGCGGGGAAGTAGATACGCAGTATTTT. Its protein is CATSPWTSGEVDTQYF.